The entry below gives a single TCR beta chain sequence along with its context. Its matching antigen is unknown. The sample belongs to a study of cytomegalovirus exposure and HLA in healthy donors. Study-wide points: Analysis was performed later, and it showed HLA-associated TCR beta chains to be more clonally expanded than equally common others. In a later analysis, an Asian-associated ancestry cluster reportedly showed fewer N-insertions than the approximately 620-donor mean.

The germline CDR1 and CDR2 sequences are SQVTM and ANQGSEA. Trimming took off 4 bases at V and 0 bases at J, with 8 bases between the two ends. CDR3 length equals 13 residues. Both 60 Vbeta primers and 13 Jbeta primers went into the PCR. The data were produced by immunoSEQ multiplex PCR, yet TCRdb's version contains in-frame clones alone and is incomplete. The sample has approximately 93,000 clones, 79% seen once. The chain combines TRBV29-1 with TRBJ2-3; D not certain. Sequenced input: PBMCs. The clonotype comes from a male donor in good health and CMV-seropositive. CDR3 in DNA: TGCAGCGTTGTCGCAGGTAGCACAGATACGCAGTATTTT. The encoded protein is CSVVAGSTDTQYF.